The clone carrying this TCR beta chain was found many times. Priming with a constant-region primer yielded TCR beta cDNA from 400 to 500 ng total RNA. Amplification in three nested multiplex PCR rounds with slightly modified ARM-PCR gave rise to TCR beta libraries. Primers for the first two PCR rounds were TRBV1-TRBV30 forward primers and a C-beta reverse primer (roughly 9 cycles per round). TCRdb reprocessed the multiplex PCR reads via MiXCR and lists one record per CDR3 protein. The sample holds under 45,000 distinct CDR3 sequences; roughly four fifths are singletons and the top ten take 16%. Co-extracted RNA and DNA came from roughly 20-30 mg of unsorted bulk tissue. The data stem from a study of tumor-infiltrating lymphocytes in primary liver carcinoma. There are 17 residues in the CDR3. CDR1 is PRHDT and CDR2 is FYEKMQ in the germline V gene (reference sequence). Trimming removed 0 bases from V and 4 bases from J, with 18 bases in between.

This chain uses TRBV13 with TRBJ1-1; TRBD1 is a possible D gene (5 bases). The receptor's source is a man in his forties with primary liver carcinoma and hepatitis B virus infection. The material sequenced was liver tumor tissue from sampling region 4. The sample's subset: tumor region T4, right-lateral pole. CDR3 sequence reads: CASSLGGFGIGGTEAFF. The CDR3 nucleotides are TGTGCCAGCAGCTTAGGAGGGTTTGGTATTGGGGGCACTGAAGCTTTCTTT.